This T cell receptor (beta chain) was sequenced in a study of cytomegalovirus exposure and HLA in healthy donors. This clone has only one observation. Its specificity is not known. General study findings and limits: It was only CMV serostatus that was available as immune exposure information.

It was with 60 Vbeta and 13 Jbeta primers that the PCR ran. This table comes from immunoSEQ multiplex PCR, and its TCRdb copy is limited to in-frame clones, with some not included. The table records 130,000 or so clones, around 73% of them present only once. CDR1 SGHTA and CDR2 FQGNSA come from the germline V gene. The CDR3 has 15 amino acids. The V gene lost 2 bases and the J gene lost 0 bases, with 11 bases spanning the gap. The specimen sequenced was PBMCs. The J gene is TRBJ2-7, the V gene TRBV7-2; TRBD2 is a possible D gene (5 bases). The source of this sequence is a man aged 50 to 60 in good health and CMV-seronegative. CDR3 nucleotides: TGTGCCAGCAGCTTAAATTCCGGGGTCTCCTACGAGCAGTACTTC. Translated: CASSLNSGVSYEQYF.